This T cell receptor beta chain came from a study of shared clonotypes between healthy human individuals. Study as a whole: Per donor, CD8 memory used one plate, CD8 naive used two, CD4 memory used three and CD4 naive used three.

Under the authors' procedure: For the immunoSEQ data, sequences were junction-only without quality scores, so filtering differed. Assay used: immunoSEQ multiplex PCR; TCRdb lists only in-frame clones, some missing. That table supplies the V and J calls and clone size; D and trimming were determined from the DNA. The sample records some 2,100,000 clones, about 93% being singletons. The germline gives CDR1 SGHTA, CDR2 FQGNSA. This CDR3 region has 15 residues. Deletions cut 1 base from V and 2 bases from J, with 6 bases between. The study's findings and limits: Some naive CD4 clonotypes, roughly 4.7%, turned up in common across a few donors. Sharing of clonotypes among donors was expected to vary with sequencing depth.

CD45RO-negative, CCR7-positively selected cells formed the naive CD8 fraction, excluding terminally differentiated effector memory CD45RA+ cells. With regard to this clone: Its antigen is currently unknown.

Sequenced input: naive CD8+ T cells from PBMCs. The sequence was collected from a man aged 18 to 29 in good health. Some clones in this sample may be carry-over from other donors' samples. The chain is built from TRBV7-2 and TRBJ2-6; no definite D call. This CDR3 reads CASSLEWAGANVLTF. The CDR3 bases are TGTGCCAGCAGCTTAGAGTGGGCTGGGGCCAACGTCCTGACTTTC. Using reference TRBV7-2 and TRBJ2-6 for the parts outside the CDR3, the full variable domain is GAGVSQSPSNKVTEKGKDVELRCDPISGHTALYWYRQSLGQGLEFLIYFQGNSAPDKSGLPSDRFSAERTGGSVSTLTIQRTQQEDSAVYLCASSLEWAGANVLTFGAGSRLTVL.